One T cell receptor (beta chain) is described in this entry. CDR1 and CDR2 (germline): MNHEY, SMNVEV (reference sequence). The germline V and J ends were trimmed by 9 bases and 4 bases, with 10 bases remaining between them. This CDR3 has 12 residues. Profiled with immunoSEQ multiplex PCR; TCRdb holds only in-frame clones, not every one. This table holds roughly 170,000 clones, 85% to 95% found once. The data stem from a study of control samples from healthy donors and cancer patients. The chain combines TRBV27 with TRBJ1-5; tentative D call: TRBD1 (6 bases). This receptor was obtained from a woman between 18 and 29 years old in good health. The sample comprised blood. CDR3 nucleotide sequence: TGTGCCAGTGCACAGGGAAATCAGCCCCAGCATTTT. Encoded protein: CASAQGNQPQHF.